This entry concerns a single T cell receptor beta chain. This sample was taken from a study of T cell changes during pregnancy in multiple sclerosis. The V segment lost 3 bases and the J segment 2 bases; nucleotides outside the gene matches: 9. The CDR3 is 17 amino acids. Germline lookup yields CDR1 SGHKS and CDR2 YYEKEE (reference sequence). The repertoire was sequenced with immunoSEQ multiplex PCR; TCRdb's copy has only in-frame clones and lacks some. The sample has under 95,000 clones, about 93% seen once; the top ten hold around 0.91%. This clonotype originated in a female donor in good health, enrolled as a control in a pregnancy study. Sequences were derived from peripheral blood, sampled in the second trimester of pregnancy. V gene TRBV5-5 combines with J gene TRBJ2-3; 10 bases fit TRBD1. DNA for the CDR3: TGTGCCAGCAGCTACGGCCGGGACAGGGGATTCACAGATACGCAGTATTTT. Its translation is CASSYGRDRGFTDTQYF. Variable domain in full (rest from reference TRBV5-5 and TRBJ2-3): DAGVTQSPTHLIKTRGQQVTLRCSPISGHKSVSWYQQVLGQGPQFIFQYYEKEERGRGNFPDRFSARQFPNYSSELNVNALLLGDSALYLCASSYGRDRGFTDTQYFGPGTRLTVL.